Below, 32 T cell receptor beta chains from the same sample are listed, as sequenced in a study of tumor and adjacent non-tumor tissue in lung cancer. TCRbeta libraries were built with three rounds of nested PCR, modified from ARM-PCR. Each CDR3 protein is one row after TCRdb ran MiXCR on the multiplex PCR reads. The table includes more than 85,000 distinct CDR3 sequences, 75% detected once. The template was RNA from unsorted bulk tissue. Sequences were obtained from lung tumor tissue. The source of these receptors is an older woman with non-small cell lung cancer.

This clonotype was observed a few times. J is TRBJ2-7 and V is TRBV20-1, with D perhaps matching TRBD2 (6 bases). Germline V CDR1 and CDR2: DFQATT, SNEGSKA (reference sequence). The CDR3 loop spans 13 amino acids. The CDR3 DNA reads TGCAGCGGTTTGTCTGGAGGGTTGGACGAGCAGTACTTC. Protein product: CSGLSGGLDEQYF.

About this clonotype itself: The junction departs from germline at one end; a sequencing error may be responsible. The V and J genes are TRBV29-1 and TRBJ2-1, with 7 bases fitting TRBD1. In germline, CDR1 is SQVTM, CDR2 ANQGSEA. There are 14 residues in the CDR3. In DNA form, the CDR3 reads TGCGGCGTTTTCCGACAGGGTGTCTACAATGAGCAGTTCTTC. This sequence encodes CGVFRQGVYNEQFF.

Worth noting for this clonotype: The junction and the germline gene differ at one end; a read error may be behind it. This sequence joins TRBV11-2 and TRBJ1-1; a weak D match, TRBD1 (5 bases). CDR1 SGHAT and CDR2 FQNNGV come from the germline V gene. The CDR3 runs 15 residues. As DNA, the CDR3 is TGTGCCAGCAGCTTAGAGCCGGGACCCAACACTGAATCTTTCTTT. Translating it yields CASSLEPGPNTESFF.

The V and J genes are TRBV11-3 and TRBJ2-1, with D tentatively TRBD2 (6 bases). Trimming took off 11 bases at V and 8 bases at J, with 31 bases between the two ends. Germline V gene sequence: CDR1 SGHNT, CDR2 YENEEA. The CDR3 sequence is 17 residues long. CDR3 in DNA: TGTGCCGGCGGCTTAGAGTTGACTAACGGGAGCCACGATGAGCAGTTCTTC. Residues: CAGGLELTNGSHDEQFF.

Regarding this clonotype: A junction end diverges from the germline sequence, so it may reflect a read error. CDR3 in DNA: TGCGCCAGCAGCCCTCGATTGAGCTCCTACAATGAGCAGTCCTTC. Amino acids: CASSPRLSSYNEQSF. The chain has TRBV4-3 and TRBJ2-1; D remains unclear. This CDR3 spans 15 amino acids. CDR1 LGHNA and CDR2 YSLEER come from the germline V gene.

This sequence joins TRBV4-3 and TRBJ2-5, with D tentatively TRBD2 (7 bases). CDR1 and CDR2 from the germline V gene are LGHNA and YSLEER. V lost 2 bases and J 4 bases, leaving 14 bases between the germline ends. The CDR3 consists of 15 residues. The CDR3 reads CASSQNRGGSETQYF. Here the CDR3 DNA reads TGCGCCAGCAGCCAAAATCGCGGGGGCTCAGAGACCCAGTACTTC.

Notes on this clonotype: A much larger clone lies one base from this, so it may be a read error. It is likely a read error, because the conserved phenylalanine at the end of the CDR3 is missing. The chain has TRBV4-1 and TRBJ2-7, with 10 positions matching TRBD1. From germline, CDR1 is MGHRA and CDR2 YSYEKL. The CDR3 spans 17 residues. V shed 4 bases, J shed 2 bases, and the junction held 11 bases outside the gene matches. CDR3 sequence (DNA): TGCGCCAGCAGCCCTACTCCATTAGGACAGGGGGCCTACGAGCAGTACCTC. It yields the protein CASSPTPLGQGAYEQYL.

Details on this clonotype: No conserved phenylalanine or tryptophan ends this CDR3, so it is likely a read error. This chain connects TRBV11-2 to TRBJ2-7; perhaps TRBD1 as D (6 bases). Germline V gene sequence: CDR1 SGHAT, CDR2 FQNNGV. The CDR3 loop spans 12 amino acids. V shed 5 bases and J shed 9 bases, with 14 bases lying between them. The CDR3 DNA reads TGTGCCAGCAGCATGACAGGTTACAGGCAGTACTTA. Translation: CASSMTGYRQYL.

Of note for this clonotype: A clone one base away is much larger, so this may be a read error. The V and J genes are TRBV6-2 or TRBV6-3 and TRBJ2-4, with D uncertain. With 4 bases removed from V and 0 bases from J, the gap between germline ends came to 10 bases. The CDR3 has 15 residues. Looked up from germline, CDR1 is MNHEY and CDR2 is SVGEGT. The CDR3 DNA sequence: TGTGCCAGCAGTTGGACGGTCCTAGCCAAAAACATTCAGTACTTC. This gives the protein CASSWTVLAKNIQYF.

Turning to this clonotype: Sequence at one end of the junction differs from germline and may be a read error. The V and J genes are TRBV11-2 and TRBJ2-7; 8 positions agree with TRBD2. CDR3 length equals 15 residues. The germline V gene encodes CDR1 SGHAT and CDR2 FQNNGV. The CDR3 sequence: CPSSYGTRRGYEQYF. CDR3 DNA: TGTCCCAGCAGCTACGGGACTAGACGGGGGTACGAGCAGTACTTC.

In the case of this clonotype: Germline is not matched at one junction end, which may reflect a read error. This rearrangement joins TRBV10-2 to TRBJ2-5; 7 positions agree with TRBD2. CDR1 and CDR2 (germline): WSHSY, SAAADI. The CDR3 has 13 amino acids. This chain's CDR3 is CASSLLARETEYF. In DNA form, the CDR3 reads TGCGCCAGCAGTTTACTAGCGCGCGAGACCGAGTACTTC.

The V and J genes are TRBV5-6 and TRBJ1-2, with a possible D match to TRBD1 (5 bases). Germline loops: CDR1 SGHDT, CDR2 YYEEEE. The CDR3 consists of 14 residues. V dropped 10 bases and J dropped 5 bases, with 21 bases sitting between them. This CDR3 reads CAASLLGWGYGYTF. Written as DNA, the CDR3 is TGTGCCGCCAGCTTGTTAGGTTGGGGGTATGGCTACACCTTC.

The chain uses TRBV29-1 and TRBJ2-6; perhaps D is TRBD1 or TRBD2 (5 bases each). There are 14 residues in the CDR3. CDR1 SQVTM and CDR2 ANQGSEA come from the germline V gene. CDR3 DNA sequence: TGCAGGGGACGGACCTTCGGCGGGGCCAACGTCCTGACTTTC. As protein: CRGRTFGGANVLTF. Full variable domain (remainder filled in from reference TRBV29-1 and TRBJ2-6): SAVISQKPSRDICQRGTSLTIQCQVDSQVTMMFWYRQQPGQSLTLIATANQGSEATYESGFVIDKFPISRPNLTFSTLTVSNMSPEDSSIYLCRGRTFGGANVLTFGAGSRLTVL.

Of note for this clonotype: A junction boundary mismatches the germline segment, possibly from a read error. The rearrangement uses TRBV7-3 and TRBJ1-1; TRBD1 matches 7 bases. Germline V lookup: CDR1 SGHTA, CDR2 FQGTGA. This CDR3 contains 16 residues. The CDR3 nucleotides read TGTGCCAGCAGCTTATCACCATTGACAGGGAGCACTGACGCTTTCTTT. Its translation: CASSLSPLTGSTDAFF.

Many counts were recorded for this clonotype. CDR3 in DNA: TGCGCCAGCAGCCCTGAAATCGGGTCCTACAATGAGCAGTTCTTC. As protein: CASSPEIGSYNEQFF. The chain recombines TRBV5-1 with TRBJ2-1; D is undetermined. Trimming left V 4 bases short and J 1 base short, with 12 bases between. Germline CDR1 is SGHRS and CDR2 is YFSETQ. The CDR3 is 15 residues long.

In this sample, this clonotype turned up many times. The chain recombines TRBV6-6 with TRBJ1-5; D unresolved. The V end lost 2 bases, the J end lost 5 bases, and 10 bases lay between the germline ends. CDR1 MNHNY and CDR2 SVGAGI come from the germline V gene (reference sequence). The length of the CDR3 is 14 residues. Here the CDR3 reads CASSYIGDHQPQHF. The CDR3 DNA is TGTGCCAGCAGTTACATCGGGGATCATCAGCCCCAGCATTTT.

This clonotype has more than one count but fewer than ten. A much larger clone lies a single base off, so this may be a read error. The V call is TRBV20-1, the J call TRBJ2-5, with no clear D. CDR1 DFQATT and CDR2 SNEGSKA come from the germline V gene (reference sequence). The CDR3 length is 10 residues. Trimming shortened V by 7 bases and J by 3 bases, and 6 bases separated the two germline ends. For the CDR3, the DNA is TGCAGTGTTAGTAAAGAGACCCAGTACTTC. Residues: CSVSKETQYF.

The chain uses TRBV4-2 and TRBJ1-2, with D possibly TRBD1 on 5 matching bases. Germline CDR1 LGHNA, CDR2 YNFKEQ. This CDR3 spans 16 amino acids. Trimming shortened V by 0 bases and J by 7 bases, and 18 bases separated the two germline ends. The CDR3 protein is CASSQDQGWANRGYTF. DNA of the CDR3: TGTGCCAGCAGCCAAGATCAGGGATGGGCTAACCGTGGCTACACCTTC.

CDR3 sequence reads: CACNIGTGGLNTEAFF. DNA of the CDR3: TGTGCCTGCAACATTGGGACAGGGGGCCTGAACACTGAAGCTTTCTTT. The chain uses TRBV11-2 and TRBJ1-1; TRBD1 matches at 12 bases. The ends lost 11 bases at V and 0 bases at J; junction bases unmatched: 10. The germline CDR1 and CDR2 sequences are SGHAT and FQNNGV. The length of the CDR3 is 16 residues.

In regard to this clonotype: The CDR3 end shows no conserved phenylalanine or tryptophan, and so a read error is likely. This chain uses TRBV28 with TRBJ2-1, with no clear D. This CDR3 has 11 residues. V dropped 6 bases and J dropped 2 bases, with 2 bases sitting between them. Germline V gives CDR1 MDHEN, CDR2 SYDVKM. The CDR3: CASSPYNEQFL. CDR3 bases: TGTGCCAGCAGCCCCTACAATGAGCAGTTCTTA.

With regard to this clonotype: One junction end does not reproduce the germline sequence, and a read error may be involved. This sequence joins TRBV7-2 and TRBJ2-5; TRBD1 is a possible D gene (6 bases). Germline lookup yields CDR1 SGHTA and CDR2 FQGNSA. The CDR3 extends over 17 amino acids. CDR3 loop: CAGSLGWPGQGQETQYF. The CDR3 coding sequence is TGTGCCGGCAGCTTAGGATGGCCGGGTCAGGGGCAAGAGACCCAGTACTTC.

This clonotype has only a few counts. This clone may be a read error of a much larger clone one base away. The chain combines TRBV6-5 with TRBJ1-3, with a weak D call TRBD1 (5 bases). Germline V lookup: CDR1 MNHEY, CDR2 SVGAGI. This CDR3 is built from 14 residues. Here the CDR3 reads CASRSRGSGNTVYF. The CDR3 DNA reads as TGTGCCAGCCGGAGTCGGGGGTCTGGAAACACCGTATATTTT.

Regarding this clonotype: Here the CDR3 omits its conserved ending phenylalanine or tryptophan, so a read error is the likely source. The gene calls are TRBV20-1 and TRBJ1-2; 9 positions agree with TRBD1. Germline trimming cut 6 bases from V and 10 bases from J; bases unmatched to any gene: 9. The V gene's germline CDR1 is DFQATT and CDR2 SNEGSKA (reference sequence). The CDR3 consists of 12 residues. CDR3 sequence reads: CSAGQGRDDYTL. Written as DNA, the CDR3 is TGCAGTGCGGGACAGGGAAGGGACGACTACACCCTC.

This chain joins TRBV11-3 and TRBJ2-5; no definite D call. Germline values: CDR1 SGHNT, CDR2 YENEEA. Trimming stripped 5 bases from V and 0 bases from J, with 19 bases between. CDR3 length: 17 residues. This chain's CDR3 is CASSTKGGWAYQETQYF. In DNA, the CDR3 is TGTGCCAGCAGCACCAAAGGTGGATGGGCTTACCAAGAGACCCAGTACTTC.

On this clonotype itself: One junction end disagrees with the germline gene, perhaps due to a read error. V gene TRBV5-4 combines with J gene TRBJ2-3; TRBD1 agrees at 9 bases. There are 15 residues in the CDR3. Germline CDR1 reads SGHNT; CDR2 reads YYREEE (reference sequence). CDR3 amino acids: CAGRAGTGNTDTQYF. The CDR3 DNA follows: TGTGCCGGCAGAGCCGGGACAGGGAACACAGATACGCAATATTTT.

The V gene is TRBV11-2, the J gene TRBJ2-7; possible D gene TRBD2, 6 bases. CDR1 is SGHAT, CDR2 FQNNGV, per germline. The CDR3 loop spans 13 amino acids. Trimming removed 8 bases from V and 5 bases from J, with 16 bases in between. CDR3 nucleotide sequence: TGTGCCAGCGGCAGCCGGGGACTCGACGAGCAGTACTTC. Translation: CASGSRGLDEQYF. The full variable domain, rest sourced from reference TRBV11-2 and TRBJ2-7, is EAGVAQSPRYKIIEKRQSVAFWCNPISGHATLYWYQQILGQGPKLLIQFQNNGVVDDSQLPKDRFSAERLKGVDSTLKIQPAKLEDSAVYLCASGSRGLDEQYFGPGTRLTVT.

Note on this clonotype: One end of the junction fails to match germline, which may point to a read error. The chain is built from TRBV11-2 and TRBJ2-7; D may be TRBD2 (7 bases). The length of the CDR3 is 14 residues. Per the germline V gene, CDR1 is SGHAT and CDR2 is FQNNGV. CDR3 sequence: CATGLSTGRGEQYF. In DNA form, the CDR3 reads TGTGCCACCGGCTTAAGTACAGGGAGGGGCGAGCAGTACTTT.

CDR3 amino acids: CASATGTATDTQYF. As DNA, the CDR3 is TGTGCCAGCGCCACCGGGACGGCCACAGATACGCAGTATTTT. The chain recombines TRBV11-2 with TRBJ2-3; D may be TRBD1 or TRBD2 (5 bases each). The germline V and J ends were trimmed by 8 bases and 2 bases, with 14 bases remaining between them. The CDR3 sequence is 14 residues long. Germline-derived CDR1 and CDR2 are SGHAT and FQNNGV.

As to this clonotype: Its ends do not fully match the called genes, so a read error is possible. This chain uses TRBV11-2 with TRBJ2-7; D possibly corresponds to TRBD2 (6 bases). This CDR3 comprises 15 residues. Germline CDR1 SGHAT, CDR2 FQNNGV. CDR3 in DNA: TGTGCCAACAGCTACGGGAGTAGCGGAAGCTACGAGCAATATTTC. This encodes CANSYGSSGSYEQYF.

A remark on this clonotype: The conserved final phenylalanine or tryptophan is absent from the CDR3, which likely points to a read error. This sequence joins TRBV4-1 and TRBJ1-6; 8 bases map to TRBD1. The CDR3 spans 16 residues. Germline assignment: CDR1 MGHRA and CDR2 YSYEKL. V lost 7 bases to trimming and J lost 7 bases; unmatched junction nucleotides: 12. Here the CDR3 DNA reads TGCGCCAGCAACCTACTGTGGACAGGGATGAATTCACCCCTCCACTCT. This codes for CASNLLWTGMNSPLHS.

Comments on this clonotype: The conserved closing phenylalanine or tryptophan is absent in this CDR3, likely reflecting a read error. The J gene is TRBJ2-3, the V gene TRBV20-1; D not certain. Trimming stripped 8 bases from V and 1 base from J, with 19 bases between. The germline CDR1 and CDR2 sequences are DFQATT and SNEGSKA (reference sequence). This CDR3 region has 15 residues. The CDR3 is CSSIDDVLGTDTQYS. CDR3 coding DNA: TGCAGTTCTATTGACGACGTTCTGGGCACAGATACGCAGTATTCT.

This clonotype occurred once. One end of the junction is discordant with germline, which a read error may explain. This chain connects TRBV20-1 to TRBJ2-1; D is perhaps TRBD2 (6 bases). The CDR3 is made up of 18 amino acids. Germline CDR1 DFQATT, CDR2 SNEGSKA (reference sequence). The CDR3 region has the DNA TGCAGTACTAGAGCAGCGGGTCCGCCCCTTAACTCCTACAATGTGCAGTTCTTC. Amino acid sequence: CSTRAAGPPLNSYNVQFF.